The clone carrying this T cell receptor beta chain was observed a single time. Germline-derived CDR1 and CDR2 are PRHDT and FYEKMQ (reference sequence). The ends were cut back, 0 bases at V and 2 bases at J, with 13 bases in the middle. The CDR3 has 16 residues. This record comes from a study of blood T cell repertoires in COVID-19. Across the whole study: T cells, B-cell-depleted T cells, or PBMCs provided the cDNA or gDNA that served as material.

Clones were read by immunoSEQ multiplex PCR, and TCRdb kept only the in-frame ones, dropping some. Among about 180,000 clones listed, around 90% were seen once. The chain employs TRBV13 and TRBJ1-2; D is perhaps TRBD1 (5 bases). The sequenced sample consisted of PBMCs or T cells enriched from blood (not recorded which). This receptor was obtained from a woman under 30 who had recovered from COVID-19. The CDR3, as DNA: TGTGCCAGCAGCTTAGGTAGGGGCAGGGCAAACTATGGCTACACCTTC. It codes for CASSLGRGRANYGYTF.